The rows below give T cell receptor beta chains drawn from one sample of a study of technical replicates of blood from a few donors. The repertoire was sequenced with immunoSEQ multiplex PCR; TCRdb's copy has only in-frame clones and lacks some. The sample consists of about 80,000 clones, 91% of them appearing once. Sequenced: T cells isolated from PBMCs. The receptors were gathered from a human donor in good health. CDR3s include the opening cysteine and the closing phenylalanine or tryptophan. Each record gives: V gene, D gene, clone size, J gene, CDR3 protein, CDR3 DNA. A D gene is named only where the DNA matches it firmly. Rows give clone size only sometimes, using once, few, many, or a class for an expanded clone.

TRBV12-1	-	-	TRBJ2-2	CASSWDSENTGELFF	TGTGCCAGCAGCTGGGACAGCGAAAACACCGGGGAGCTGTTTTTT
TRBV11-2	TRBD2	-	TRBJ2-1	CASSLDLLGLAYNEQFF	TGTGCCAGCAGCTTAGACCTTTTAGGACTAGCCTACAATGAGCAGTTCTTC
TRBV14	-	-	TRBJ2-1	CASSQEITSYNEQFF	TGTGCCAGCAGCCAAGAAATTACATCTTACAATGAGCAGTTCTTC
TRBV5-6	TRBD2	-	TRBJ2-7	CASSWMLSGRGYEQYF	TGTGCCAGCAGCTGGATGTTAAGCGGGAGGGGATACGAGCAGTACTTC
TRBV19	-	-	TRBJ1-1	CASSIQMNTEAFF	TGTGCCAGTAGTATTCAGATGAACACTGAAGCTTTCTTT
TRBV28	-	-	TRBJ1-5	CASSFIPGYQPQHF	TGTGCCAGCAGTTTCATCCCAGGGTACCAGCCCCAGCATTTT
TRBV27	TRBD1	-	TRBJ1-5	CASRGTGASNQPQHF	TGTGCCAGCAGGGGGACAGGGGCTAGCAATCAGCCCCAGCATTTT
TRBV6-1	TRBD1	once	TRBJ1-5	CASSERGTGYTNQPQHF	TGTGCCAGCAGTGAAAGGGGGACAGGGTATACCAATCAGCCCCAGCATTTT
TRBV2	-	once	TRBJ1-1	CASSTGHVNTEAFF	TGTGCCAGCAGCACGGGACACGTGAACACTGAAGCTTTCTTT
TRBV30	TRBD1	-	TRBJ1-1	CAWSVFDRDNTEAFF	TGTGCCTGGAGTGTCTTTGACAGGGATAACACTGAAGCTTTCTTT
TRBV28	-	-	TRBJ2-5	CASRPSGGGETQYF	TGTGCCAGCAGGCCTAGCGGAGGGGGAGAGACCCAGTACTTC
TRBV2	-	-	TRBJ1-5	CASSAGLNQPQHF	TGTGCCAGCAGTGCAGGGCTGAATCAGCCCCAGCATTTT
TRBV7-7	-	-	TRBJ2-7	CASSPMQGYEQYF	TGTGCTAGCAGCCCCATGCAGGGCTACGAGCAGTACTTC
TRBV7-9	-	-	TRBJ1-2	CASRYRENYGYTF	TGTGCCAGCAGATACCGGGAAAACTATGGCTACACCTTC
TRBV5-1	-	-	TRBJ1-4	CASSPGQPNEKLFF	TGCGCCAGCAGCCCCGGACAGCCTAATGAAAAACTGTTTTTT
TRBV28	TRBD1	-	TRBJ2-7	CASSSGTVLYEQYF	TGTGCCAGCAGTTCCGGGACAGTCCTCTACGAGCAGTACTTC
TRBV20-1	TRBD2	-	TRBJ2-2	CSAAGGGELFF	TGCAGTGCTGCGGGGGGCGGGGAGCTGTTTTTT
TRBV13	-	-	TRBJ1-1	CASSGPGHQNTEAFF	TGTGCCAGCAGCGGTCCGGGACACCAAAACACTGAAGCTTTCTTT
TRBV7-2	-	once	TRBJ2-7	CASSLNIYEQYF	TGTGCCAGCAGCCTGAACATCTACGAGCAGTACTTC